A single sample is the source of the 17 T cell receptor beta chains below, sequenced in a study of blood T cell repertoires in COVID-19. Produced via immunoSEQ multiplex PCR; TCRdb's table is partial and in-frame only. The table lists more than 85,000 clones, around nine tenths of them singletons. Sequencing used peripheral blood. These receptors came from a woman between 50 and 59 years old with COVID-19, enrolled during active disease.

The CDR3 loop reads CASSQEGRGNQPQHF. The CDR3 bases are TGTGCCAGCTCACAGGAGGGTAGGGGCAATCAGCCCCAGCATTTT. V is TRBV18 and J is TRBJ1-5; D is uncertain. The germline V gene encodes CDR1 KGHSH and CDR2 LQKENI. Trimming pared 4 bases from V and 2 bases from J, leaving 12 bases between. The CDR3 is made up of 15 amino acids.

This clone was seen a handful of times. This chain links TRBV7-2 with TRBJ1-6; maybe TRBD1 (5 bases). Germline CDR1 SGHTA, CDR2 FQGNSA. This CDR3 is built from 14 residues. Trimming removed 1 base from V and 8 bases from J, with 9 bases in between. The chain's CDR3 is CASSLEGVDSPLHF. CDR3 bases: TGTGCCAGCAGCTTAGAAGGGGTAGATTCACCCCTCCACTTT.

The chain carries TRBV19 and TRBJ1-5; D not certain. Germline V gene sequence: CDR1 LNHDA, CDR2 SQIVND (reference sequence). The V gene lost 4 bases and the J gene lost 4 bases, with 14 bases spanning the gap. The CDR3 is 15 residues long. In DNA, the CDR3 is TGTGCCAGTAGTAGAGGACTTTTTGGGAATCAGCCCCAGCATTTT. Translated: CASSRGLFGNQPQHF.

The CDR3 is CASMSKNRGLFRGYTF. CDR3 coding DNA: TGTGCCAGCATGTCTAAAAACAGGGGGCTATTTCGAGGCTACACCTTC. The chain links TRBV27 to TRBJ1-2; 9 bases map to TRBD1. Trimming cost V 7 bases and J 8 bases; bases outside gene matches: 17. The CDR3 runs to 16 residues. Germline V lookup: CDR1 MNHEY, CDR2 SMNVEV (reference sequence).

The CDR3 loop is CASGSGVVNTEAFF. The CDR3 DNA is TGTGCTAGTGGTTCGGGGGTAGTAAACACTGAAGCTTTCTTT. The genes are TRBV12-5 and TRBJ1-1; tentative D call: TRBD1 (5 bases). The ends were cut back, 4 bases at V and 2 bases at J, with 11 bases in the middle. Germline assignment: CDR1 LGHNT and CDR2 FRNRAP. The CDR3 loop spans 14 amino acids.

The chain links TRBV7-3 to TRBJ1-1; D gene unclear. Germline V gives CDR1 SGHTA, CDR2 FQGTGA. The CDR3 is 13 amino acids. V was trimmed by 2 bases and J by 1 base, leaving 5 bases between them. CDR3 amino acids: CASSLEGNTEAFF. The CDR3 DNA is TGTGCCAGCAGCTTAGAGGGGAACACTGAAGCTTTCTTT.

The rearrangement joins TRBV5-5 to TRBJ2-2, with D unclear. V dropped 3 bases and J dropped 2 bases, with 11 bases sitting between them. Germline assignment: CDR1 SGHKS and CDR2 YYEKEE (reference sequence). The CDR3 consists of 15 residues. The CDR3 region is CASSSPNRNTGELFF. The CDR3 DNA sequence: TGTGCCAGCAGCTCCCCAAACAGAAACACCGGGGAGCTGTTTTTT.

This clone occurred a few times. The chain recombines TRBV6-2 or TRBV6-3 with TRBJ2-1; possibly TRBD1 for D (6 bases). The CDR3 consists of 12 residues. Per the germline V gene, CDR1 is MNHEY and CDR2 is SVGEGT. Trimming cost V 4 bases and J 10 bases, with 11 bases left between them. CDR3: CASSSRTVEQFF. Written as DNA, the CDR3 is TGTGCCAGCAGTTCCCGGACAGTCGAGCAGTTCTTC.

To note about this clone: Other nucleotide sequences from this sample produce the same CDR3. V usage is TRBV11-2 and J usage is TRBJ1-2, with a weak D call TRBD1 (6 bases). Trimming pared 3 bases from V and 7 bases from J, leaving 6 bases between. Germline CDR1 SGHAT, CDR2 FQNNGV. The CDR3 loop spans 11 amino acids. CDR3 nucleotide sequence: TGTGCCAGCAGCTTCAGGGGTGGCTACACCTTC. It yields the protein CASSFRGGYTF.

This clone was detected only once. The V gene is TRBV5-1, the J gene TRBJ2-7; TRBD1 might be the D (6 bases). The CDR3 loop spans 10 amino acids. V lost 6 bases to trimming and J lost 10 bases, with 11 bases between them. CDR1 and CDR2 from the germline V gene are SGHRS and YFSETQ. Written as DNA, the CDR3 is TGCGCCAGCAACTACAGGGCACAGTACGTC. Translated, it gives CASNYRAQYV.

The chain recombines TRBV13 with TRBJ2-7; a possible D gene is TRBD1 (6 bases). CDR3 length: 13 residues. Germline V gives CDR1 PRHDT, CDR2 FYEKMQ (reference sequence). In DNA, the CDR3 is TGTGTCAGCAGCTTAGTTAGAGGGGGCGAGCAGTACGTC. Protein sequence: CVSSLVRGGEQYV.

This clone was picked up a small number of times. The CDR3 is CASSLTGSNQPQHF. CDR3 in DNA: TGTGCCAGCTCACTGACGGGGAGCAATCAGCCCCAGCATTTT. The chain links TRBV18 to TRBJ1-5; D is uncertain. The V gene's germline CDR1 is KGHSH and CDR2 LQKENI. Trimming shortened V by 4 bases and J by 1 base, and 8 bases separated the two germline ends. CDR3 length: 14 residues.

V is TRBV7-2 and J is TRBJ1-5; D unclear. The CDR3 is 14 amino acids. The V end was cut by 4 bases, the J end by 6 bases, with 13 bases between. Germline-derived CDR1 and CDR2 are SGHTA and FQGNSA. The CDR3 spells CASSSVIAGQPQHF. DNA of the CDR3: TGTGCCAGCAGCTCTGTAATTGCGGGTCAGCCCCAGCATTTT.

CDR3 bases: TGCAGCGTTGAATCCCCCCCAGGAAACACTGAAGCTTTCTTT. Translated: CSVESPPGNTEAFF. This sequence joins TRBV29-1 and TRBJ1-1; D call uncertain. The CDR3 covers 14 residues. Germline assignment: CDR1 SQVTM and CDR2 ANQGSEA. V lost 2 bases and J 2 bases, leaving 12 bases between the germline ends.

The CDR3 DNA follows: TGTGCCAGCGGGACAGGGCCTAAAGGCGAGCAGTACTTC. Protein sequence: CASGTGPKGEQYF. This rearrangement joins TRBV27 to TRBJ2-7; 9 bases align to TRBD1. The CDR3 runs to 13 residues. J gave up 6 bases and V 8 bases, and 8 bases lay outside the gene matches. CDR1 is MNHEY, CDR2 SMNVEV, per germline (reference sequence).

The gene calls are TRBV5-1 and TRBJ1-1; perhaps TRBD1 as D (5 bases). The CDR3 spans 17 residues. Germline V gives CDR1 SGHRS, CDR2 YFSETQ. With 0 bases removed from V and 0 bases from J, the gap between germline ends came to 15 bases. CDR3 protein: CASSLGGLANLNTEAFF. CDR3 coding DNA: TGCGCCAGCAGCTTGGGGGGACTGGCAAACCTGAACACTGAAGCTTTCTTT.

This clone was seen a handful of times. This sequence joins TRBV7-2 and TRBJ1-5, with a weak D call TRBD1 (5 bases). Trimming removed 3 bases at V and 3 bases at J, with 6 bases between. This CDR3 is built from 13 residues. The germline V gene encodes CDR1 SGHTA and CDR2 FQGNSA. The CDR3 region is CASSLTDNQPQHF. The CDR3 coding sequence is TGTGCCAGCAGCTTGACAGACAATCAGCCCCAGCATTTT.